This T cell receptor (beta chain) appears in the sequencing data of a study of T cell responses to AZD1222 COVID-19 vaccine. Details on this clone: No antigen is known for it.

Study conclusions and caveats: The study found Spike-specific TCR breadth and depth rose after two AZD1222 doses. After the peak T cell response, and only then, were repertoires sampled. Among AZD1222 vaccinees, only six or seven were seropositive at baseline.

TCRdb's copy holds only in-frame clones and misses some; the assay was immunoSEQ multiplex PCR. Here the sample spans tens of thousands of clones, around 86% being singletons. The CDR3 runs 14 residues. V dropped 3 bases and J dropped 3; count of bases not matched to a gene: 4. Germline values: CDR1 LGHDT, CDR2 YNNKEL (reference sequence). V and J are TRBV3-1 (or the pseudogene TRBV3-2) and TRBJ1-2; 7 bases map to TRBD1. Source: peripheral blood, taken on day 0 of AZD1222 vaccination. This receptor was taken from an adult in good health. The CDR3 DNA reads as TGTGCCAGCAGCCAGACAGGGTTGGACTATGGCTACACCTTC. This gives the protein CASSQTGLDYGYTF.